Listed here are 10 T cell receptor beta chains from one sample, sequenced in a study of blood T cells in healthy people across ages. Then a second PCR, running roughly 7 to 12 cycles, was carried out with a sample-barcoded 5' primer and a J-beta primer mix. TCRdb used MiXCR to reprocess the 5' RACE reads, holding one entry per CDR3 protein. This table has fewer than 900,000 distinct CDR3 sequences, around 34% appearing once. The sequencing input was blood. The receptors here all came from a man aged 18 to 35 in good health.

There are a few counts of this clonotype. The rearrangement links TRBV7-2 to TRBJ1-1; 9 nucleotides match TRBD1. J lost 8 bases, V lost 5 bases, and 6 bases had no gene match. Germline V gives CDR1 SGHTA, CDR2 FQGNSA. The CDR3 has 13 amino acids. CDR3 amino acids: CASSATGGSEAFF. The CDR3 DNA reads TGTGCCAGCAGCGCAACAGGGGGCAGCGAAGCTTTCTTT.

This clonotype was counted many times. The chain combines TRBV7-6 with TRBJ2-7, with TRBD1 as a possible D gene (6 bases). The CDR3 length is 13 residues. V lost 3 bases and J lost 3, with 9 bases in between. Looked up from germline, CDR1 is SGHVS and CDR2 is FNYEAQ. For the CDR3, the DNA is TGTGCCAGCAGCTTGGGACAAAACTACGAGCAGTACTTC. Protein: CASSLGQNYEQYF.

Only a few counts were recorded for this clonotype. This chain joins TRBV7-2 and TRBJ2-1; D may be TRBD1 (5 bases). The CDR3 totals 13 residues. Germline lookup yields CDR1 SGHTA and CDR2 FQGNSA. Trimming shortened V by 4 bases and J by 6 bases, and 10 bases separated the two germline ends. CDR3 sequence: CASSSGRANEQFF. The CDR3 DNA sequence: TGTGCCAGCAGCTCCGGCAGGGCCAATGAGCAGTTCTTC. The full variable domain, rest sourced from reference TRBV7-2 and TRBJ2-1, is GAGVSQSPSNKVTEKGKDVELRCDPISGHTALYWYRQSLGQGLEFLIYFQGNSAPDKSGLPSDRFSAERTGGSVSTLTIQRTQQEDSAVYLCASSSGRANEQFFGPGTRLTVL.

V is TRBV7-9 and J is TRBJ2-5; D unclear. Judging by the DNA end, TRBJ2-7 fits better; the J call may be wrong. The germline V gene encodes CDR1 SEHNR and CDR2 FQNEAQ (reference sequence). This CDR3 comprises 13 residues. CDR3 amino acids: CASSLGNEYEQYF. The CDR3 DNA reads as TGTGCCAGCAGCTTAGGCAATGAGTACGAGCAGTACTTC.

CDR3 protein: CASKPSGVDEQYF. As DNA, the CDR3 is TGTGCCAGCAAGCCCAGCGGGGTTGACGAGCAGTACTTC. V is TRBV28 and J is TRBJ2-7, with 7 bases fitting TRBD2. The CDR3 is 13 amino acids. The J segment lost 5 bases and the V segment lost 7 bases, leaving 8 bases of the junction unmatched. Germline-derived CDR1 and CDR2 are MDHEN and SYDVKM.

The rearrangement joins TRBV15 to TRBJ2-7; no reliable D call. The V and J ends lost 5 bases and 4 bases respectively, with 15 bases between them. This CDR3 is built from 14 residues. Germline assignment: CDR1 LNHNV and CDR2 YYDKDF (reference sequence). CDR3 in amino acids: CATSRIGQLYEQYF. In DNA, the CDR3 is TGTGCCACCAGCCGGATTGGGCAGTTATACGAGCAGTACTTC. The whole variable domain, remainder taken from reference TRBV15 and TRBJ2-7, is DAMVIQNPRYQVTQFGKPVTLSCSQTLNHNVMYWYQQKSSQAPKLLFHYYDKDFNNEADTPDNFQSRRPNTSFCFLDIRSPGLGDTAMYLCATSRIGQLYEQYFGPGTRLTVT.

The chain uses TRBV5-1 and TRBJ1-6, with 8 positions matching TRBD1. In germline, CDR1 is SGHRS, CDR2 YFSETQ. Losses at the gene ends were 5 bases for V and 8 bases for J; bases not matched to a gene: 9. The CDR3 is 15 amino acids. For the CDR3, the DNA is TGCGCCAGCAGGGGACAGGCGGCTTCGGATTCACCCCTCCACTTT. As protein: CASRGQAASDSPLHF.

The rearrangement uses TRBV29-1 and TRBJ1-2; 10 bases match TRBD1. Per germline, CDR1 SQVTM and CDR2 ANQGSEA. V lost 5 bases and J lost 8; bases outside the gene matches: 5. This CDR3 spans 12 amino acids. The CDR3 sequence is CSVRQGAGGYTF. CDR3 sequence (DNA): TGCAGCGTTCGACAGGGGGCGGGGGGCTACACCTTC.

The chain combines TRBV7-2 with TRBJ1-3; D remains unclear. Trimming stripped 1 base from V and 0 bases from J, with 16 bases between. Germline loops: CDR1 SGHTA, CDR2 FQGNSA. This CDR3 is 18 amino acids long. CDR3 residues: CASSLDRPALSSGNTIYF. DNA of the CDR3: TGTGCCAGCAGCTTAGATCGGCCGGCCCTTAGCTCTGGAAACACCATATATTTT.

This sequence joins TRBV3-1 and TRBJ2-4; TRBD2 agrees at 9 bases. Germline values: CDR1 LGHDT, CDR2 YNNKEL (reference sequence). This CDR3 region has 20 residues. J lost 3 bases, V lost 0 bases, and 15 bases had no gene match. CDR3 sequence reads: CASSQEGGGAIFSVKNIQYF. CDR3 sequence (DNA): TGTGCCAGCAGCCAAGAGGGCGGGGGGGCAATCTTTTCAGTCAAAAACATTCAGTACTTC.